This TCR beta chain was recovered during a study of control samples from healthy donors and cancer patients. Produced via immunoSEQ multiplex PCR; TCRdb's table is partial and in-frame only. Among 120,000 or so clones listed, around 87% were seen once. The V gene's germline CDR1 is SGHTA and CDR2 FQGTGA. The CDR3 totals 13 residues. With V trimmed by 5 bases and J by 4 bases, 4 bases remained unmatched. The sequencing sample was made of PBMCs. The chain has TRBV7-3 and TRBJ2-5; 7 nucleotides line up with TRBD2. This TCR derives from a woman aged 55-69 years with lung cancer. CDR3 nucleotide sequence: TGTGCCAGCAGCCGCGGGGGAGGAGAGACCCAGTACTTC. Protein product: CASSRGGGETQYF.